This TCR beta chain was sequenced in a study of control samples from healthy donors and cancer patients. Only in-frame clones appear in the TCRdb table, and some are missing; sequencing was by immunoSEQ multiplex PCR. The data show about 160,000 clones, around 90% seen once. Germline CDR1 is SGHAT and CDR2 is FQNNGV. The CDR3 sequence is 14 residues long. V gave up 5 bases and J gave up 3 bases, with 13 bases separating them. The TCR sequence derives from a man younger than 45 in good health. The sample comprised blood. The chain couples TRBV11-2 to TRBJ1-1, with D unclear. In DNA, the CDR3 is TGTGCCAGCAGCACGGACGGGAGTCACACTGAAGCTTTCTTT. Translating gives CASSTDGSHTEAFF. Combining the CDR3 with reference TRBV11-2 and TRBJ1-1 gives the whole variable domain EAGVAQSPRYKIIEKRQSVAFWCNPISGHATLYWYQQILGQGPKLLIQFQNNGVVDDSQLPKDRFSAERLKGVDSTLKIQPAKLEDSAVYLCASSTDGSHTEAFFGQGTRLTVV.